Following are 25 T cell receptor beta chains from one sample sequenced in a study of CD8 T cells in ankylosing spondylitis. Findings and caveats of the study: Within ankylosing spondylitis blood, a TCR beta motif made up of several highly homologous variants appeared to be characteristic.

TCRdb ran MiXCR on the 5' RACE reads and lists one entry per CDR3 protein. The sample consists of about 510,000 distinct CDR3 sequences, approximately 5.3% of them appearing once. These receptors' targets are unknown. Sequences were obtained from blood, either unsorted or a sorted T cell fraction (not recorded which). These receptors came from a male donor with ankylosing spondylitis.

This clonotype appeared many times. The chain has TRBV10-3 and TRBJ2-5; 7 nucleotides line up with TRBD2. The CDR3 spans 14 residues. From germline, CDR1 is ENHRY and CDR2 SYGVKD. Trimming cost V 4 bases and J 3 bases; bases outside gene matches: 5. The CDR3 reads CAISAREQEETQYF. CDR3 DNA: TGTGCCATCAGTGCGCGGGAGCAAGAAGAGACCCAGTACTTC.

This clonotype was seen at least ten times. The DNA of the CDR3 is TGTGCCACCAGCAGAGATACAGCTAATTCACCCCTCCACTTT. Translating it yields CATSRDTANSPLHF. The V gene is TRBV15, the J gene TRBJ1-6; D gene uncertain. The CDR3 loop spans 14 amino acids. V gave up 0 bases and J gave up 6 bases, with 6 bases separating them. CDR1 is LNHNV, CDR2 YYDKDF, per germline (reference sequence).

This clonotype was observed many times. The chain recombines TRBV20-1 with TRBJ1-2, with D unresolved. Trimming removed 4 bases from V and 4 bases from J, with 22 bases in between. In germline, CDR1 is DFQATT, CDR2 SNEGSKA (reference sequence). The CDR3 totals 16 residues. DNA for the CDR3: TGCAGTGCTATGGAAGGGCCACTAAGTTTGGGCTATGGCTACACCTTC. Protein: CSAMEGPLSLGYGYTF.

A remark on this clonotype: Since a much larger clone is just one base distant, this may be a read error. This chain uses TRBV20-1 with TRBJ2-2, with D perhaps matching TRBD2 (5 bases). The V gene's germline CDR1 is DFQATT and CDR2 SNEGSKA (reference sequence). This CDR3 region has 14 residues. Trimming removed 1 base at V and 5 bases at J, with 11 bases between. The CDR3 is CSARGGRRTGELFF. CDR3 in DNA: TGCAGTGCTAGAGGTGGGCGGAGGACCGGGGAGCTGTTTTTT.

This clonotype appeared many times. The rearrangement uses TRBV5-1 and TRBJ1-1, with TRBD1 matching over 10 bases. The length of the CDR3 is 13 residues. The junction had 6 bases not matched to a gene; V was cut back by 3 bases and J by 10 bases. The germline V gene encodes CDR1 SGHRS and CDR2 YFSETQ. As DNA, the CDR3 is TGCGCCAGCAGCTGGGGGACAGGGGCCATAGCTTTCTTT. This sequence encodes CASSWGTGAIAFF.

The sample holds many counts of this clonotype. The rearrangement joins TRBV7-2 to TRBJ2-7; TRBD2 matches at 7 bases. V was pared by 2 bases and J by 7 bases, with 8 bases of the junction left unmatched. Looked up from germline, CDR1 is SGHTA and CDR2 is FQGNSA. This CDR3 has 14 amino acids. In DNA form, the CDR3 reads TGTGCCAGCAGCTTACGGGCGGGAGTCGAAGAGCAGTACTTC. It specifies CASSLRAGVEEQYF.

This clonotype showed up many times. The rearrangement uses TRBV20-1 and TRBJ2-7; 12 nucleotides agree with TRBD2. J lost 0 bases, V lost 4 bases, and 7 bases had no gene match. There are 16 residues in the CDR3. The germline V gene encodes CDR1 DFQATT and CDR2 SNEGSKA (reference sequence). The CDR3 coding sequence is TGCAGTGCTAACGGACTAGCGGGACAGAACTCCTACGAGCAGTACTTC. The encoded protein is CSANGLAGQNSYEQYF.

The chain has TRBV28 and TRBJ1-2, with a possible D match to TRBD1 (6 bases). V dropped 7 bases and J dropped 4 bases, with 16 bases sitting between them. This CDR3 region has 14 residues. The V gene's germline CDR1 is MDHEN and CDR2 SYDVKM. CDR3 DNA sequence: TGTGCCAGCACCAGGACAGTAGGGATCTATGGCTACACCTTC. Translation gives CASTRTVGIYGYTF.

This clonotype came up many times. The DNA of the CDR3 is TGTGCCAGCAGCTTGCGCGGCTGGGGGGAAGAGACCCAGTACTTC. Amino acids: CASSLRGWGEETQYF. The chain couples TRBV5-5 to TRBJ2-5; D is perhaps TRBD2 (6 bases). Germline-derived CDR1 and CDR2 are SGHKS and YYEKEE (reference sequence). Trimming removed 1 base from V and 3 bases from J, with 13 bases in between. The CDR3 is 15 amino acids.

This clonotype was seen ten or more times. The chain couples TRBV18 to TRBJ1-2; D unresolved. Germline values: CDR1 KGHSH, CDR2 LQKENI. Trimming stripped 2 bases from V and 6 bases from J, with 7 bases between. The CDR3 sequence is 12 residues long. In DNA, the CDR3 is TGTGCCAGCTCACCAAGCATGGATGGCTACACCTTC. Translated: CASSPSMDGYTF. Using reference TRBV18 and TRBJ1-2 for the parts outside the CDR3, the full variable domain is NAGVMQNPRHLVRRRGQEARLRCSPMKGHSHVYWYRQLPEEGLKFMVYLQKENIIDESGMPKERFSAEFPKEGPSILRIQQVVRGDSAAYFCASSPSMDGYTFGSGTRLTVV.

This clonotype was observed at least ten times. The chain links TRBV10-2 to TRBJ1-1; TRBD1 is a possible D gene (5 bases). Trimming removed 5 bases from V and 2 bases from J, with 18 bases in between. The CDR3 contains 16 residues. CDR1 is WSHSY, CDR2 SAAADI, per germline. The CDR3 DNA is TGCGCCAGCAGTATAGGAGCGGGACCCGGCAACACTGAAGCTTTCTTT. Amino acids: CASSIGAGPGNTEAFF.

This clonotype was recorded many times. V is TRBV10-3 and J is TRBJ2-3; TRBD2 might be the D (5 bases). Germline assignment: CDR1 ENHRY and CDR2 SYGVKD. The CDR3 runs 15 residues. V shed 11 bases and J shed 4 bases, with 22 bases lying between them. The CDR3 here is CASRPGTVRADTQYF. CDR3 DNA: TGTGCCTCCCGCCCGGGAACGGTTAGAGCAGATACGCAGTATTTT.

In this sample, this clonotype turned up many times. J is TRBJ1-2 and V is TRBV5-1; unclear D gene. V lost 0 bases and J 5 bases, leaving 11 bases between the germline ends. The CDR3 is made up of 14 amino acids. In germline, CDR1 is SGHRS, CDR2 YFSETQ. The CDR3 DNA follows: TGCGCCAGCAGCTTGGCAGCTACTACATATGGCTACACCTTC. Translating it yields CASSLAATTYGYTF.

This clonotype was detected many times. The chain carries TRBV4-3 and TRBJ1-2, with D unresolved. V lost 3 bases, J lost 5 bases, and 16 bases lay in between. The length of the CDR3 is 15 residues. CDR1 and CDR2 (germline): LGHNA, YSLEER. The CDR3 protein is CASSQTTAGGYGYTF. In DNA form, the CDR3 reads TGCGCCAGCAGCCAGACGACGGCGGGTGGGTATGGCTACACCTTC.

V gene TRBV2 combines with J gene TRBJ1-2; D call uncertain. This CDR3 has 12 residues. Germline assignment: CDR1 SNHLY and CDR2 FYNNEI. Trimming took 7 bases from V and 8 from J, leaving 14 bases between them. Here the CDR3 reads CASKGPSGGYTF. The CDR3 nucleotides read TGTGCCAGCAAGGGTCCCTCCGGGGGCTACACCTTC.

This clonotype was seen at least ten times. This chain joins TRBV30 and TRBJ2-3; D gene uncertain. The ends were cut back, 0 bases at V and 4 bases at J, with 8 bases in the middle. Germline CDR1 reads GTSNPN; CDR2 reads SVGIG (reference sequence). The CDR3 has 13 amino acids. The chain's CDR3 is CAWSVVRADTQYF. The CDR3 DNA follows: TGTGCCTGGAGTGTTGTGAGAGCAGATACGCAGTATTTT.

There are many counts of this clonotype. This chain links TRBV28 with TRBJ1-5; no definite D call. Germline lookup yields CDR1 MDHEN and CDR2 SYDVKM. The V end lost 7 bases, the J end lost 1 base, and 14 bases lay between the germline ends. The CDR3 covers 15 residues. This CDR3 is CASKRERASNQPQHF. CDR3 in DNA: TGTGCCAGCAAACGGGAGCGGGCCAGCAATCAGCCCCAGCATTTT.

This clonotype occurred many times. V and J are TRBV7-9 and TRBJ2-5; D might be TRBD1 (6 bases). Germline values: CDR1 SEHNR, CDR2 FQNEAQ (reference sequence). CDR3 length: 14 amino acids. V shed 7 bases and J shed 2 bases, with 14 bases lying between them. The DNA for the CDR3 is TGTGCCAGCACCCAAAGGGGGTCGCAAGAGACCCAGTACTTC. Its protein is CASTQRGSQETQYF. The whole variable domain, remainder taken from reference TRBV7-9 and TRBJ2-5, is DTGVSQNPRHKITKRGQNVTFRCDPISEHNRLYWYRQTLGQGPEFLTYFQNEAQLEKSRLLSDRFSAERPKGSFSTLEIQRTEQGDSAMYLCASTQRGSQETQYFGPGTRLLVL.

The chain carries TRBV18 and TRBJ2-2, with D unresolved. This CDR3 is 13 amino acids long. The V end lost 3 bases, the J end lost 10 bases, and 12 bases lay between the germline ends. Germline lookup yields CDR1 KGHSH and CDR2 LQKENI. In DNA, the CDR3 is TGTGCCAGCTCACCCCCATCCATCACGGAGCTGTTTTTT. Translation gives CASSPPSITELFF.

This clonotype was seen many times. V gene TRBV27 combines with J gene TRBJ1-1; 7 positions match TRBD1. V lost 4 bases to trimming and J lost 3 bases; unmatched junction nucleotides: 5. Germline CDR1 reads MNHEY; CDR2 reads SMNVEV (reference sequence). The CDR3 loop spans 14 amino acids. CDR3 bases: TGTGCCAGCAGTTCGTCAGGGGGGTACACTGAAGCTTTCTTT. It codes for CASSSSGGYTEAFF.

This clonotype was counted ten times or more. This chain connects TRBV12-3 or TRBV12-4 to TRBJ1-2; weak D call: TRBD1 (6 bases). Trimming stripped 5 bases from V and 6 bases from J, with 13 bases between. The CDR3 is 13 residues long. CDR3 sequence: CASSPGTLDGYTF. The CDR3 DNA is TGTGCCAGCAGTCCAGGGACACTGGATGGCTACACCTTC.

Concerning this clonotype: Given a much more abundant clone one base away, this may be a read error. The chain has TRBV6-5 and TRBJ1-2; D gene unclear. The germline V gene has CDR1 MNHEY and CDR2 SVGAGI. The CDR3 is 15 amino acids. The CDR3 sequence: CASSYFPVGNYGYAF. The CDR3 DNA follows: TGTGCCAGCAGTTACTTTCCCGTTGGGAACTATGGCTACGCCTTC.

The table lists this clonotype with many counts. CDR3 in amino acids: CASSQLSTANYGYTF. CDR3 sequence (DNA): TGCGCCAGCAGCCAACTTTCGACAGCTAACTATGGCTACACCTTC. This chain uses TRBV4-3 with TRBJ1-2; a possible D gene is TRBD1 (5 bases). CDR1 LGHNA and CDR2 YSLEER come from the germline V gene. The CDR3 spans 15 residues. V lost 2 bases, J lost 0 bases, and 10 bases lay in between.

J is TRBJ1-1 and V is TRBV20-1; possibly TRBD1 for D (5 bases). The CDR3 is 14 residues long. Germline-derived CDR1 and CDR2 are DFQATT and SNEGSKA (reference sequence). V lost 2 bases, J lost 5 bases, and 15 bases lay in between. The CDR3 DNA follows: TGCAGTGCTAGATCCAGGGATCTGAGAACTGAAGCTTTCTTT. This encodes CSARSRDLRTEAFF.

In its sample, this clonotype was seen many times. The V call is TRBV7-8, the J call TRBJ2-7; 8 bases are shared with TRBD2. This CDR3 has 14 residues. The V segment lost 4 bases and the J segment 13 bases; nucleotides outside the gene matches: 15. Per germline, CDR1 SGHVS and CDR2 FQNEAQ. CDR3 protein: CASSSLGVAGTSYF. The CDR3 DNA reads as TGTGCCAGCAGCTCGCTCGGGGTAGCGGGAACTTCCTACTTC.